Detailed here is one T cell receptor (beta chain). In its sample, this clonotype was seen many times. What antigen it recognizes has not been identified. Nothing much larger sits one base from this clone, and base qualities are not available. This sample is drawn from a study of identical twins (dated by TCRdb to 2016 to 2017). Study-wide context: TCR alpha and beta repertoires from monozygotic twins, unrelated adults of various ages and cord blood were deep-sequenced to test whether fetal clonotypes persist. To rule out contamination, the twin experiments were replicated at different times with different library preparation protocols.

The library was made by 5' RACE. Sequenced on an Illumina HiSeq 2000. A universal primer binding site was introduced by template switching, and a unique molecular identifier was present in the final cDNA, enabling accurate counting of TCR cDNA molecules. First-strand cDNA for TCR alpha and beta chains was synthesized from specific primers in the conserved constant-segment region. To control for contamination, every cDNA library was double barcoded, receiving both a SMART-Mk sample barcode and Illumina barcodes. TruSeq adapter sequences, together with Illumina sample barcodes, were added in two successive PCR steps. The Illumina HiSeq platform was used with custom primers to sequence TCR alpha and beta cDNA libraries. Per the source publication's procedure: MiGEC was used to process raw reads and extract unique molecular identifiers, and MiXCR was used to find CDR3 positions. For each individual, recombination models were inferred using an EM algorithm with the repgenHMM and IGoR tools. The analysis of shared clonotypes was done with the tcR package in R, with sharing normalized by the product of cloneset sizes. To study raw recombination without the effects of thymic and clonal selection, out-of-frame nonproductive sequences were analyzed. Starting from the raw public reads, TCRdb applied fastp trimming at Q25, assembled clones with MiXCR and retained in-frame beta chains. For every CDR3 protein sequence, its rows merge into one entry that carries the most common genes and DNA. V and J calls and clone size were set by TCRdb, not the authors. This sample holds about 810,000 distinct CDR3 sequences; 9% to 15% were observed only once. The ten largest account for around 1.5% of the sample.

Every donor was a healthy Caucasian. The twin cohort consisted of three pairs of female monozygotic twins, all aged roughly 18 to 29 years. Peripheral blood mononuclear cells were used as the source from which RNA for TCR libraries was isolated. Including the terminal cysteine and phenylalanine, the CDR3 comprises 13 residues. CDR3 DNA only is kept here, 39 bases in frame from base 1. A distance of 15 bases separates the germline ends of V and J, which lose 8 bases and 8 bases respectively. The investigation overall reported the following: Recombination models systematically underestimated out-of-frame TCR alpha sharing in monozygotic twins but agreed with sharing between unrelated individuals. In beta out-of-frame sequences, excess twin sharing was weaker, because having fewer shared sequences lowered the signal-to-noise ratio. Invariant T cells such as MAIT and iNKT could partly confound zero-insertion analyses, though diverse VJ usage argued against this for most clonotypes. Fewer insertions were carried by abundant cord blood beta clonotypes, a similar but weaker trend appeared in young adult naive repertoires, and no such trend appeared in memory repertoires. Out-of-frame TCR alpha sequences shared between twins showed an excess of low generation-probability sequences compared with coincidental sharing between unrelated individuals. Because the same donors could not be followed over many years, the conclusions relied on cross-sectional statistical analysis.

This sample also appeared in a second study, on yellow fever vaccine responses in identical twins. The second study, in turn, reports: The T cell response to vaccination in identical twins was reported by the authors to appear partly convergent and partly personalized. In the study, vaccine-responding T cell clones were precisely tracked in identical twins.

Sequencing was carried out using PBMCs. This receptor was obtained from a young woman in good health. The rearranged segments are TRBV12-3 or TRBV12-4 and TRBJ2-2; no confident D gene assignment can be made. The CDR3 here reads CASQARSSGELFF. The base sequence is TGTGCCAGCCAGGCCCGGAGTTCAGGGGAGCTGTTTTTT.